Listed here is a single T cell receptor (beta chain). The antigen remains unidentified. From germline, CDR1 is SGHRS and CDR2 YFSETQ. Trimming took 0 bases from V and 6 from J, leaving 7 bases between them. CDR3 length equals 12 residues. Sequencing used immunoSEQ multiplex PCR; TCRdb keeps in-frame clones, though not all of them. The table has about 140,000 clones, around 90% seen once; the top ten hold 7.5% to 10%. Donors were drawn from the approximately 110-subject validation cohort, separate from the 666-subject first cohort. This sample stems from a study of cytomegalovirus exposure and HLA in healthy donors. Whole-study results and caveats: Some public TCRs appeared in many individuals, while most sequences were rare. The TCR clusters that emerged in the first cohort tended, a later analysis found, to co-occur in the 95 to 150 validation repertoires. Cytomegalovirus association was assigned to about 150 TCR beta chains.

Sequencing was performed on PBMCs. The gene calls are TRBV5-1 and TRBJ2-7; D gene ambiguous. The receptor was isolated from a woman under 30 in good health and CMV-seropositive. The CDR3 spells CASSLVSSEQYF. The DNA of the CDR3 is TGCGCCAGCAGCTTGGTCTCTTCCGAGCAGTACTTC.